These 21 T cell receptor beta chains share one sample of origin, sequenced in a study of blood T cell repertoires in COVID-19. The table came from immunoSEQ multiplex PCR; TCRdb's copy has only in-frame clones and leaves some out. The sample gives 200,000 to 300,000 clones, more than 70% of which show up once; about 2.5% is in the top ten. The sequencing input was peripheral blood. The receptors here all came from a woman between 45 and 65 years old with acute or convalescent COVID-19.

The chain links TRBV30 to TRBJ2-7; 8 nucleotides align to TRBD1. The V segment lost 2 bases and the J segment 7 bases; nucleotides outside the gene matches: 7. Germline V gene data show CDR1 as GTSNPN and CDR2 as SVGIG (reference sequence). The CDR3 runs to 13 residues. CDR3 region: CAWSSQGAREQYF. CDR3 coding DNA: TGTGCCTGGAGTTCGCAGGGGGCAAGGGAGCAGTACTTC.

The chain has TRBV5-4 and TRBJ2-1, with 8 nucleotides matching TRBD2. Trimming took 3 bases from V and 9 from J; bases not matched to a gene: 14. CDR3 size: 16 residues. Per the germline V gene, CDR1 is SGHNT and CDR2 is YYREEE (reference sequence). Written as DNA, the CDR3 is TGTGCCAGCAGCTCCCTGGTCCAGCGGGAGCTGCGTGAGCAGTTCTTC. It specifies CASSSLVQRELREQFF.

The chain links TRBV4-3 to TRBJ2-7; 10 nucleotides agree with TRBD2. The J segment lost 5 bases and the V segment lost 3 bases, leaving 4 bases of the junction unmatched. This CDR3 region has 14 residues. The germline gives CDR1 LGHNA, CDR2 YSLEER. CDR3 protein: CASSHRTSGNEQYF. CDR3 DNA sequence: TGCGCCAGCAGCCACCGGACTAGCGGCAACGAGCAGTACTTC.

CDR3 amino acids: CSVGGTTYEQYF. DNA for the CDR3: TGCAGCGTTGGCGGGACCACCTACGAGCAGTACTTC. The gene calls are TRBV29-1 and TRBJ2-7; D is possibly TRBD2 (6 bases). Germline V CDR1 and CDR2: SQVTM, ANQGSEA. This CDR3 spans 12 amino acids. The V end lost 4 bases, the J end lost 2 bases, and 9 bases lay between the germline ends.

The J gene is TRBJ2-5, the V gene TRBV10-2, with D perhaps TRBD2 (5 bases). The CDR3 has 13 amino acids. Trimming took off 8 bases at V and 5 bases at J, with 15 bases between the two ends. CDR1 is WSHSY and CDR2 is SAAADI in the germline V gene. The CDR3 coding sequence is TGCGCCAGCGCAGCGGCCCGCGTTGAGACCCAGTACTTC. Translating it yields CASAAARVETQYF.

The chain employs TRBV7-2 and TRBJ2-1; 8 bases are shared with TRBD2. The CDR3 is made up of 15 amino acids. Germline CDR1 SGHTA, CDR2 FQGNSA. J lost 3 bases, V lost 2 bases, and 3 bases had no gene match. The CDR3 loop is CASSLSSGGYNEQFF. CDR3 sequence (DNA): TGTGCCAGCAGCTTATCAAGCGGGGGCTACAATGAGCAGTTCTTC.

The chain employs TRBV27 and TRBJ1-4; a weak D match, TRBD1 (6 bases). Trimming took off 6 bases at V and 0 bases at J, with 14 bases between the two ends. The CDR3 contains 16 residues. From germline, CDR1 is MNHEY and CDR2 SMNVEV (reference sequence). CDR3 DNA: TGTGCCAGCAGCTCGGGACAACGGACAACTAATGAAAAACTGTTTTTT. Encoded protein: CASSSGQRTTNEKLFF. The full variable domain, in which reference TRBV27 and TRBJ1-4 provide the parts outside the CDR3, is EAQVTQNPRYLITVTGKKLTVTCSQNMNHEYMSWYRQDPGLGLRQIYYSMNVEVTDKGDVPEGYKVSRKEKRNFPLILESPSPNQTSLYFCASSSGQRTTNEKLFFGSGTQLSVL.

The chain links TRBV6-2 or TRBV6-3 to TRBJ1-1; TRBD1 agrees at 7 bases. This CDR3 has 15 residues. The V segment lost 6 bases and the J segment 0 bases; nucleotides outside the gene matches: 7. Germline V CDR1 and CDR2: MNHEY, SVGEGT. The CDR3 coding sequence is TGTGCCAGCAGATACCTACAGGGGATGAACACTGAAGCTTTCTTT. Translating it yields CASRYLQGMNTEAFF.

This chain joins TRBV6-1 and TRBJ2-7; tentatively, D is TRBD1 (5 bases). The CDR3 extends over 12 amino acids. V dropped 2 bases and J dropped 6 bases, with 8 bases sitting between them. Germline CDR1 reads MNHNS; CDR2 reads SASEGT. The CDR3 DNA sequence: TGTGCCAGCAGTGAATGGCAGGGCGAGCAGTACTTC. Residues: CASSEWQGEQYF.

V usage is TRBV7-3 and J usage is TRBJ2-2, with D tentatively TRBD2 (5 bases). Trimming stripped 2 bases from V and 6 bases from J, with 7 bases between. The CDR3 covers 13 residues. Germline-derived CDR1 and CDR2 are SGHTA and FQGTGA. This CDR3 is CASSLAEAGELFF. The DNA of the CDR3 is TGTGCCAGCAGCTTAGCGGAGGCCGGGGAGCTGTTTTTT.

This clone was observed a handful of times. The J gene is TRBJ1-6, the V gene TRBV7-8; weak D call: TRBD1 (5 bases). Germline V gives CDR1 SGHVS, CDR2 FQNEAQ. The CDR3 loop spans 14 amino acids. V was clipped by 0 bases and J by 6 bases, with 6 bases between them. The CDR3 DNA reads TGTGCCAGCAGCTTAGCAGGGGTTAATTCACCCCTCCACTTT. Its protein is CASSLAGVNSPLHF.

This sequence joins TRBV24-1 and TRBJ2-2, with D hard to call. The V and J ends lost 7 bases and 4 bases respectively, with 15 bases between them. CDR1 KGHDR and CDR2 SFDVKD come from the germline V gene. The CDR3 is 15 amino acids. The CDR3: CATSPEPRGTGELFF. DNA of the CDR3: TGTGCCACCAGCCCCGAACCTAGAGGCACCGGGGAGCTGTTTTTT.

The chain carries TRBV28 and TRBJ1-2; D perhaps matches TRBD1 (5 bases). Trimming shortened V by 2 bases and J by 4 bases, and 11 bases separated the two germline ends. Germline CDR1 MDHEN, CDR2 SYDVKM. The CDR3 has 14 residues. CDR3 amino acids: CASSLSRGGYGYTF. The CDR3 DNA follows: TGTGCCAGCAGTTTAAGTCGCGGGGGCTATGGCTACACCTTC.

The CDR3 region has the DNA TGCAGTGCTAGTACCGGGACAGCCACAGATACGCAGTATTTT. Translated, it gives CSASTGTATDTQYF. The J gene is TRBJ2-3, the V gene TRBV20-1; 7 nucleotides line up with TRBD1. Germline trimming cut 3 bases from V and 2 bases from J; bases unmatched to any gene: 5. Germline V gene lookup returns CDR1 DFQATT and CDR2 SNEGSKA (reference sequence). CDR3 length: 14 amino acids.

V usage is TRBV5-4 and J usage is TRBJ2-2; D gene ambiguous. Per the germline V gene, CDR1 is SGHNT and CDR2 is YYREEE (reference sequence). The CDR3 loop spans 14 amino acids. Trimming took 4 bases from V and 1 from J, leaving 8 bases between them. CDR3: CASSGRQNTGELFF. CDR3 nucleotide sequence: TGTGCCAGCAGCGGCAGACAGAACACCGGGGAGCTGTTTTTT.

This chain joins TRBV7-6 and TRBJ1-6, with D maybe TRBD1 (6 bases). The CDR3 sequence is 15 residues long. Germline V lookup: CDR1 SGHVS, CDR2 FNYEAQ. V lost 1 base to trimming and J lost 7 bases, with 11 bases between them. The CDR3 coding sequence is TGTGCCAGCAGCTTAGGAACAGGGCAAAATTCACCCCTCCACTTT. This translates into CASSLGTGQNSPLHF.

The J gene is TRBJ2-7, the V gene TRBV6-5; 9 bases are a match to TRBD1. The junction had 5 bases not matched to a gene; V was cut back by 10 bases and J by 1 base. Germline V lookup: CDR1 MNHEY, CDR2 SVGAGI. The CDR3 covers 13 residues. CDR3: CAITGTGSYEQYF. DNA for the CDR3: TGTGCCATCACCGGGACAGGGTCCTACGAGCAGTACTTC.

V gene TRBV5-1 combines with J gene TRBJ2-5, with 7 bases identical to TRBD2. The CDR3 runs to 13 residues. V lost 4 bases and J lost 5; bases outside the gene matches: 5. Germline V lookup: CDR1 SGHRS, CDR2 YFSETQ. The CDR3 loop is CASSPGGSETQYF. CDR3 DNA sequence: TGCGCCAGCAGCCCCGGGGGGAGCGAGACCCAGTACTTC.

V gene TRBV18 combines with J gene TRBJ2-3; 12 bases agree with TRBD2. The CDR3 contains 16 residues. V gave up 2 bases and J gave up 0 bases; unmatched junction bases: 0. Germline V gives CDR1 KGHSH, CDR2 LQKENI. For the CDR3, the DNA is TGTGCCAGCTCACCAGGGACTAGCGGGAGCACAGATACGCAGTATTTT. Protein sequence: CASSPGTSGSTDTQYF.

The genes are TRBV19 and TRBJ1-3; no firm D call. With 10 bases removed from V and 0 bases from J, the gap between germline ends came to 13 bases. The CDR3 is made up of 14 amino acids. Germline assignment: CDR1 LNHDA and CDR2 SQIVND (reference sequence). The CDR3 reads CATGTESSGNTIYF. The CDR3 DNA is TGTGCCACCGGCACGGAGAGCTCTGGAAACACCATATATTTT. Full variable domain (rest looked up from reference TRBV19 and TRBJ1-3): DGGITQSPKYLFRKEGQNVTLSCEQNLNHDAMYWYRQDPGQGLRLIYYSQIVNDFQKGDIAEGYSVSREKKESFPLTVTSAQKNPTAFYLCATGTESSGNTIYFGEGSWLTVV.

The chain combines TRBV30 with TRBJ1-1; maybe TRBD1 (5 bases). Trimming took 4 bases from V and 6 from J, leaving 24 bases between them. This CDR3 contains 16 residues. CDR1 is GTSNPN, CDR2 SVGIG, per germline (reference sequence). In DNA form, the CDR3 reads TGTGCCTGGAACCGGGGGGGGATAGGTAGAGGTGCTGAAGCTTTCTTT. This encodes CAWNRGGIGRGAEAFF.